Below are 25 T cell receptor beta chains sequenced from a single sample in a study of identical twins. TCRdb re-derived calls from the 5' RACE reads in MiXCR, one entry per CDR3 protein. The repertoire has 300,000 to 400,000 distinct CDR3 sequences, 9% to 15% of them found once; the top ten carry approximately 7.6%. These same records also appear under a second study, on yellow fever vaccine responses in identical twins.

The sequenced sample consisted of CD8+ T cells sorted from blood. These TCRs come from a woman under 30 in good health.

This clonotype has more than one count but fewer than ten. V is TRBV4-1 and J is TRBJ2-1, with D possibly being TRBD2 (5 bases). Germline V gives CDR1 MGHRA, CDR2 YSYEKL. This CDR3 is 16 amino acids long. V shed 1 base and J shed 4 bases, with 14 bases lying between them. CDR3 protein: CASSQVTSGPYNEQFF. CDR3 nucleotides: TGCGCCAGCAGCCAAGTTACCAGCGGACCATACAATGAGCAGTTCTTC.

This clonotype was picked up a small number of times. The chain combines TRBV6-5 with TRBJ2-1; D perhaps matches TRBD2 (5 bases). Germline V gives CDR1 MNHEY, CDR2 SVGAGI. V dropped 0 bases and J dropped 7 bases, with 13 bases sitting between them. This CDR3 comprises 15 residues. As DNA, the CDR3 is TGTGCCAGCAGTTACTCAGGGATAGCGAGTAATGAGCAGTTCTTC. It specifies CASSYSGIASNEQFF.

This clonotype has a handful of counts. The V gene is TRBV13, the J gene TRBJ2-7, with 15 bases matching TRBD2. The germline V gene encodes CDR1 PRHDT and CDR2 FYEKMQ (reference sequence). The J segment lost 4 bases and the V segment lost 5 bases, leaving 9 bases of the junction unmatched. CDR3 size: 17 residues. The CDR3 loop is CASSPLDGLAGGYEQYF. CDR3 coding DNA: TGTGCCAGCAGCCCACTTGATGGACTAGCGGGAGGGTACGAGCAGTACTTC.

This clonotype was counted ten times or more. The chain has TRBV12-3 or TRBV12-4 and TRBJ2-1; 11 nucleotides align to TRBD1. The CDR3 is 15 amino acids. V was clipped by 6 bases and J by 6 bases; unmatched bases: 7. The DNA for the CDR3 is TGTGCCAGCAGACCATCCGGGACAGGGGGCAATGAGCAGTTCTTC. This gives the protein CASRPSGTGGNEQFF.

This clonotype turned up a few times. This chain links TRBV2 with TRBJ2-3, with TRBD2 identical over 9 bases. This CDR3 is 14 amino acids long. Per the germline V gene, CDR1 is SNHLY and CDR2 is FYNNEI. The J segment lost 3 bases and the V segment lost 5 bases, leaving 3 bases of the junction unmatched. CDR3 bases: TGTGCCAGCAGTTCTCTAGCGGGGACAGATACGCAGTATTTT. Translated: CASSSLAGTDTQYF. The complete variable domain, with remaining parts taken from reference TRBV2 and TRBJ2-3, reads EPEVTQTPSHQVTQMGQEVILRCVPISNHLYFYWYRQILGQKVEFLVSFYNNEISEKSEIFDDQFSVERPDGSNFTLKIRSTKLEDSAMYFCASSSLAGTDTQYFGPGTRLTVL.

This chain joins TRBV2 and TRBJ1-3; D gene uncertain. Trimming removed 2 bases at V and 5 bases at J, with 16 bases between. Germline V gives CDR1 SNHLY, CDR2 FYNNEI. The CDR3 has 16 residues. CDR3 loop: CASSETAGGSRNTIYF. In DNA form, the CDR3 reads TGTGCCAGCAGTGAAACAGCAGGAGGTTCCAGAAACACCATATATTTT. Full variable domain (rest looked up from reference TRBV2 and TRBJ1-3): EPEVTQTPSHQVTQMGQEVILRCVPISNHLYFYWYRQILGQKVEFLVSFYNNEISEKSEIFDDQFSVERPDGSNFTLKIRSTKLEDSAMYFCASSETAGGSRNTIYFGEGSWLTVV.

The genes are TRBV20-1 and TRBJ2-1, with TRBD2 matching 8 bases. The junction had 3 bases not matched to a gene; V was cut back by 2 bases and J by 6 bases. Germline V gives CDR1 DFQATT, CDR2 SNEGSKA (reference sequence). The CDR3 is made up of 13 amino acids. DNA for the CDR3: TGCAGTGCTAGACCGGGACTAGGCAATGAGCAGTTCTTC. This translates into CSARPGLGNEQFF.

J is TRBJ2-7 and V is TRBV6-2 or TRBV6-3, with D perhaps matching TRBD1 (5 bases). V was cut by 5 bases and J by 2 bases, with 13 bases left in between. The germline CDR1 and CDR2 sequences are MNHEY and SVGEGT. This CDR3 has 14 amino acids. The CDR3 spells CASSQIQGTYEQYV. The CDR3 nucleotides read TGTGCCAGCAGTCAGATCCAGGGTACCTACGAGCAGTACGTC.

J is TRBJ1-6 and V is TRBV4-1; D is ambiguous. Germline CDR1 MGHRA, CDR2 YSYEKL. This CDR3 region has 16 residues. Trimming stripped 0 bases from V and 10 bases from J, with 16 bases between. Here the CDR3 DNA reads TGCGCCAGCAGCCAAGAAGGAGCGGGTTTCGAATCACCCCTCCACTTT. Encoded protein: CASSQEGAGFESPLHF.

The V gene is TRBV6-6, the J gene TRBJ1-2; D remains unclear. CDR1 and CDR2 (germline): MNHNY, SVGAGI (reference sequence). The CDR3 spans 11 residues. V lost 0 bases and J lost 14, with 10 bases in between. The CDR3 loop is CASSYSVFSTF. The DNA of the CDR3 is TGTGCCAGCAGTTACTCTGTTTTCTCTACCTTC.

The V gene is TRBV20-1, the J gene TRBJ2-7; TRBD2 is a possible D gene (5 bases). Trimming shortened V by 3 bases and J by 0 bases, and 9 bases separated the two germline ends. The CDR3 length is 13 residues. From germline, CDR1 is DFQATT and CDR2 SNEGSKA (reference sequence). CDR3 DNA sequence: TGCAGTGCTAGGGAGGCATACTCCTACGAGCAGTACTTC. Translating gives CSAREAYSYEQYF.

The rearrangement joins TRBV4-2 to TRBJ2-1; tentatively, D is TRBD2 (6 bases). CDR1 is LGHNA and CDR2 is YNFKEQ in the germline V gene. The CDR3 has 17 amino acids. The ends were cut back, 0 bases at V and 2 bases at J, with 14 bases in the middle. CDR3 region: CASSQEAPAGTYNEQFF. For the CDR3, the DNA is TGTGCCAGCAGCCAAGAAGCGCCAGCGGGCACCTACAATGAGCAGTTCTTC.

The V and J genes are TRBV11-2 and TRBJ2-3, with 12 bases matching TRBD2. This CDR3 has 18 residues. Trimming cost V 5 bases and J 4 bases; bases outside gene matches: 13. Germline-derived CDR1 and CDR2 are SGHAT and FQNNGV. CDR3: CASSAELAGGPRADTQYF. CDR3 bases: TGTGCCAGCAGCGCAGAACTAGCGGGGGGACCGCGGGCAGATACGCAGTATTTT.

This clonotype has a handful of counts. This chain connects TRBV13 to TRBJ2-7; TRBD1 matches at 8 bases. V shed 8 bases and J 1 base; nucleotides not matched to a gene: 7. CDR1 is PRHDT, CDR2 FYEKMQ, per germline (reference sequence). CDR3 length: 14 amino acids. CDR3 sequence reads: CASYRTGHSYEQYF. CDR3 DNA: TGTGCCAGCTACCGGACAGGGCATTCCTACGAGCAGTACTTC.

The chain carries TRBV4-1 and TRBJ2-7; D gene unclear. Germline V lookup: CDR1 MGHRA, CDR2 YSYEKL. This CDR3 is 15 amino acids long. With 1 base removed from V and 0 bases from J, the gap between germline ends came to 10 bases. This CDR3 is CASSQGSTPSYEQYV. The DNA of the CDR3 is TGCGCCAGCAGCCAAGGTTCCACCCCCTCCTACGAGCAGTACGTC.

The genes are TRBV12-5 and TRBJ1-5; 8 nucleotides line up with TRBD1. This CDR3 comprises 15 residues. With 4 bases clipped from V and 7 bases from J, the junction kept 9 bases outside the gene matches. Per the germline V gene, CDR1 is LGHNT and CDR2 is FRNRAP. The CDR3 spells CASGSGQDEGQPQHF. CDR3 bases: TGTGCTAGTGGTTCGGGACAGGATGAAGGGCAGCCCCAGCATTTT.

The J gene is TRBJ2-1, the V gene TRBV11-1, with TRBD2 matching over 10 bases. This CDR3 is 21 amino acids long. Germline assignment: CDR1 SGHAT and CDR2 FQDESV (reference sequence). V lost 1 base, J lost 5 bases, and 20 bases stayed unmatched. The CDR3 DNA follows: TGTGCCAGCAGCTTAGAGGTGAGGGTAGCGGGAGGAATATATCGGGACAATGAGCAGTTCTTC. It specifies CASSLEVRVAGGIYRDNEQFF.

V usage is TRBV11-1 and J usage is TRBJ2-2; D might be TRBD2 (5 bases). The germline CDR1 and CDR2 sequences are SGHAT and FQDESV (reference sequence). V was pared by 1 base and J by 0 bases, with 21 bases between. The CDR3 runs to 20 residues. The CDR3 here is CASSLESPADGIANTGELFF. The CDR3 nucleotides are TGTGCCAGCAGCTTAGAGTCCCCAGCGGATGGGATCGCGAACACCGGGGAGCTGTTTTTT.

This clonotype was detected ten times or more. The V call is TRBV5-6, the J call TRBJ2-3; tentative D call: TRBD1 (6 bases). The V end was cut by 0 bases, the J end by 0 bases, with 11 bases between. This CDR3 spans 16 amino acids. The germline CDR1 and CDR2 sequences are SGHDT and YYEEEE. CDR3 protein: CASSLALDSSTDTQYF. CDR3 DNA sequence: TGTGCCAGCAGCTTGGCGCTGGACAGTAGCACAGATACGCAGTATTTT.

This clonotype appeared many times. This chain joins TRBV5-1 and TRBJ2-7; 9 bases align to TRBD1. Germline V lookup: CDR1 SGHRS, CDR2 YFSETQ. Germline trimming cut 3 bases from V and 4 bases from J; bases unmatched to any gene: 5. This CDR3 comprises 14 residues. CDR3 nucleotides: TGCGCCAGCAGCTGGGGGACAGGGAGTTACGAGCAGTACGTC. Residues: CASSWGTGSYEQYV.

The table lists this clonotype with a few counts. This chain uses TRBV3-1 with TRBJ2-7, with unresolved D. Germline CDR1 LGHDT, CDR2 YNNKEL (reference sequence). The CDR3 is 13 amino acids. Trimming took 1 base from V and 3 from J, leaving 7 bases between them. CDR3 in DNA: TGTGCCAGCAGCCAAGCGGGCGGCTACGAGCAGTACGTC. Translating gives CASSQAGGYEQYV.

This clonotype was observed once. This chain connects TRBV15 to TRBJ1-1; D possibly corresponds to TRBD1 (5 bases). V lost 6 bases and J 2 bases, leaving 16 bases between the germline ends. The germline V gene has CDR1 LNHNV and CDR2 YYDKDF (reference sequence). There are 15 residues in the CDR3. The CDR3, as DNA: TGTGCCACCAGAGAGGGCCGGGGCCCAAACACTGAAGCTTTCTTT. Protein product: CATREGRGPNTEAFF.

This clonotype was detected only a few times. The chain has TRBV9 and TRBJ2-1, with TRBD2 matching 10 bases. Germline lookup yields CDR1 SGDLS and CDR2 YYNGEE. V shed 4 bases and J 12 bases; nucleotides not matched to a gene: 19. The CDR3 has 17 amino acids. Written as DNA, the CDR3 is TGTGCCAGCAGCTCAACCGCAGGGCAGGGGGCTAGCGGGAGGCAGTTCTTC. Translating it yields CASSSTAGQGASGRQFF.

This clonotype was found a few times. The J gene is TRBJ2-5, the V gene TRBV2; tentatively, D is TRBD1 (6 bases). The V gene's germline CDR1 is SNHLY and CDR2 FYNNEI. The ends were cut back, 6 bases at V and 1 base at J, with 9 bases in the middle. CDR3 length: 13 amino acids. The CDR3 nucleotides read TGTGCCAGCAGCGACAGGTTCCAAGAGACCCAGTACTTC. This codes for CASSDRFQETQYF.

This clonotype was detected many times. This chain connects TRBV7-9 to TRBJ2-3; TRBD1 agrees at 9 bases. The CDR3 has 15 residues. Germline V gives CDR1 SEHNR, CDR2 FQNEAQ (reference sequence). V was pared by 5 bases and J by 0 bases, with 3 bases of the junction left unmatched. The CDR3 DNA is TGTGCCAGCAGCCCAGGGACAGGGAGCACAGATACGCAGTATTTT. Amino acids: CASSPGTGSTDTQYF.